One and the same sample provided the 10 T cell receptor beta chains below, sequenced in a study of shared clonotypes between healthy human individuals (dated by TCRdb to the early 2020s). Libraries were prepared through the immunoSEQ multiplex PCR assay. TCRdb provides this immuneACCESS table in a form limited to in-frame rearrangements. Some clones are lacking; in checked studies, under half of them reflect an unresolved V gene, and why the rest are absent is not known. This sample is represented by about 1.5 million clones; 95% to 99% of them were singletons. The top ten constitute 0.4% to 0.55% of the sample. The sample consisted of naive CD4+ T cells sorted from blood. The cell subset or site label corresponds to: CD45RA+ positively selected. These receptor sequences come from a man aged 25-40 years in good health.

The gene calls are TRBV19 and TRBJ2-4, with a weak D call TRBD2 (5 bases). This CDR3 region has 14 residues. Germline CDR1 LNHDA, CDR2 SQIVND (reference sequence). Trimming took 6 bases from V and 5 from J, leaving 14 bases between them. The CDR3, as DNA: TGTGCCAGTAGCCTTCTCCGGGGAGAAAACATTCAGTACTTC. Protein product: CASSLLRGENIQYF. The whole variable domain, remainder taken from reference TRBV19 and TRBJ2-4, is DGGITQSPKYLFRKEGQNVTLSCEQNLNHDAMYWYRQDPGQGLRLIYYSQIVNDFQKGDIAEGYSVSREKKESFPLTVTSAQKNPTAFYLCASSLLRGENIQYFGAGTRLSVL.

The V and J genes are TRBV4-2 and TRBJ2-7; D is possibly TRBD1 or TRBD2 (5 bases each). The germline CDR1 and CDR2 sequences are LGHNA and YNFKEQ. CDR3 size: 13 residues. V shed 1 base and J shed 4 bases, with 8 bases lying between them. CDR3 in DNA: TGTGCCAGCAGCCAAGGGGACCCTTACGAGCAGTACTTC. This translates into CASSQGDPYEQYF.

CDR3 DNA sequence: TGTGCCAGCAGTTTAGCGGGAGAGGTCGGGGAGCTGTTTTTT. Amino acids: CASSLAGEVGELFF. V usage is TRBV28 and J usage is TRBJ2-2; TRBD2 matches at 7 bases. This CDR3 region has 14 residues. J was trimmed by 7 bases and V by 2 bases; bases with no gene match: 4. Germline V gives CDR1 MDHEN, CDR2 SYDVKM. Drawing the rest from reference TRBV28 and TRBJ2-2, the complete variable domain is DVKVTQSSRYLVKRTGEKVFLECVQDMDHENMFWYRQDPGLGLRLIYFSYDVKMKEKGDIPEGYSVSREKKERFSLILESASTNQTSMYLCASSLAGEVGELFFGEGSRLTVL.

On this clone: At the DNA level, this CDR3 is encoded by other sequences in the same sample as well. V and J are TRBV6-5 and TRBJ1-1, with D perhaps TRBD1 (5 bases). V lost 6 bases to trimming and J lost 6 bases, with 8 bases between them. Per germline, CDR1 MNHEY and CDR2 SVGAGI. The CDR3 sequence is 11 residues long. CDR3 region: CASSQGAEAFF. CDR3 sequence (DNA): TGTGCCAGCAGCCAAGGGGCTGAAGCTTTCTTT.

This sequence joins TRBV12-5 and TRBJ2-2; 14 bases are shared with TRBD2. This CDR3 is built from 20 residues. J gave up 6 bases and V 6 bases, and 18 bases lay outside the gene matches. Germline assignment: CDR1 LGHNT and CDR2 FRNRAP. The CDR3 spells CASGQTGTSGSQWKAGELFF. The CDR3 coding sequence is TGTGCTAGTGGGCAGACCGGGACTAGCGGGAGTCAATGGAAGGCCGGGGAGCTGTTTTTT.

The count of this clone is one. V is TRBV5-6 and J is TRBJ2-7; possible D gene TRBD1, 6 bases. V was clipped by 4 bases and J by 0 bases, with 17 bases between them. In germline, CDR1 is SGHDT, CDR2 YYEEEE. This CDR3 comprises 16 residues. The CDR3 protein is CASSQRRTVISYEQYF. The CDR3, as DNA: TGTGCCAGCAGCCAGAGAAGGACAGTGATCTCCTACGAGCAGTACTTC. Supplemented by reference TRBV5-6 and TRBJ2-7, the full variable domain reads DAGVTQSPTHLIKTRGQQVTLRCSPKSGHDTVSWYQQALGQGPQFIFQYYEEEERQRGNFPDRFSGHQFPNYSSELNVNALLLGDSALYLCASSQRRTVISYEQYFGPGTRLTVT.

The chain carries TRBV2 and TRBJ2-3; no definite D call. Germline CDR1 reads SNHLY; CDR2 reads FYNNEI. This CDR3 contains 12 residues. V lost 11 bases and J lost 2, with 11 bases in between. CDR3 sequence (DNA): TGTGCCCCTGCCACGCTCACAGATACGCAGTATTTT. It yields the protein CAPATLTDTQYF.

V and J are TRBV4-3 and TRBJ2-1, with a tentative D call TRBD2 (5 bases). This CDR3 has 16 amino acids. The germline V gene encodes CDR1 LGHNA and CDR2 YSLEER. Between the trimmed V and J ends, which lost 0 bases and 4 bases, there was a span of 13 bases. The CDR3 protein is CASSQDVRTSYNEQFF. The DNA of the CDR3 is TGCGCCAGCAGCCAAGACGTTCGGACTTCATACAATGAGCAGTTCTTC.

The rearrangement uses TRBV11-2 and TRBJ1-1, with D unclear. Germline loops: CDR1 SGHAT, CDR2 FQNNGV. V gave up 5 bases and J gave up 1 base, with 11 bases separating them. The CDR3 spans 14 residues. CDR3 coding DNA: TGTGCCAGCAGCCGAATTATGAAGAACACTGAAGCTTTCTTT. Protein sequence: CASSRIMKNTEAFF.

This chain joins TRBV10-3 and TRBJ1-5, with 7 bases aligning to TRBD1. Germline CDR1 is ENHRY and CDR2 is SYGVKD. V dropped 8 bases and J dropped 2; count of bases not matched to a gene: 6. This CDR3 region has 14 residues. The chain's CDR3 is CAIATGYGNQPQHF. The CDR3 DNA follows: TGTGCCATCGCGACAGGGTACGGCAATCAGCCCCAGCATTTT.